The 28 T cell receptor beta chains in this list originate from one sample, sequenced in a study of blood T cell repertoires in COVID-19. Profiled with immunoSEQ multiplex PCR; TCRdb holds only in-frame clones, not every one. This repertoire shows fewer than 450,000 clones, 70% to 90% found once; its top ten account for around 1.2%. Sequenced material: PBMCs or T cells enriched from blood (not recorded which). These receptor sequences come from a young woman who had recovered from COVID-19.

This clone turned up a few times. This rearrangement joins TRBV19 to TRBJ2-2, with D unresolved. The CDR3 runs to 15 residues. V lost 0 bases and J lost 1, with 6 bases in between. CDR1 and CDR2 from the germline V gene are LNHDA and SQIVND (reference sequence). DNA of the CDR3: TGTGCCAGTAGTATAGACCGGTTGAACACCGGGGAGCTGTTTTTT. Translating gives CASSIDRLNTGELFF.

This chain links TRBV4-3 with TRBJ2-1; TRBD1 aligns across 9 bases. This CDR3 region has 15 residues. V gave up 1 base and J gave up 6 bases; unmatched junction bases: 4. The germline V gene has CDR1 LGHNA and CDR2 YSLEER. This CDR3 reads CASSQGKDRGNEQFF. CDR3 DNA: TGCGCCAGCAGCCAAGGAAAGGACAGGGGCAATGAGCAGTTCTTC.

This chain uses TRBV18 with TRBJ2-2; D gene unclear. Germline CDR1 KGHSH, CDR2 LQKENI. The length of the CDR3 is 14 residues. Trimming left V 2 bases short and J 5 bases short, with 9 bases between. CDR3 loop: CASSPISGTGELFF. For the CDR3, the DNA is TGTGCCAGCTCACCAATTTCAGGAACCGGGGAGCTGTTTTTT.

The V call is TRBV7-8, the J call TRBJ2-2; 8 nucleotides match TRBD1. CDR1 is SGHVS, CDR2 FQNEAQ, per germline. Trimming removed 4 bases from V and 0 bases from J; junction bases left unmatched: 10. The CDR3 runs 18 residues. The DNA of the CDR3 is TGTGCCAGCAGCTCCTCGGGACAGGCCGACGCGAACACCGGGGAGCTGTTTTTT. Translated: CASSSSGQADANTGELFF.

The rearrangement joins TRBV7-9 to TRBJ1-1; 8 bases are a match to TRBD1. V lost 8 bases and J lost 4; bases outside the gene matches: 6. Germline lookup yields CDR1 SEHNR and CDR2 FQNEAQ (reference sequence). CDR3 length: 13 amino acids. CDR3 nucleotide sequence: TGTGCCAGCCGGACAGGGAAGGTCACTGAAGCTTTCTTT. Translating it yields CASRTGKVTEAFF. The full variable domain, completed using reference TRBV7-9 and TRBJ1-1, is DTGVSQNPRHKITKRGQNVTFRCDPISEHNRLYWYRQTLGQGPEFLTYFQNEAQLEKSRLLSDRFSAERPKGSFSTLEIQRTEQGDSAMYLCASRTGKVTEAFFGQGTRLTVV.

J is TRBJ2-1 and V is TRBV30, with 12 nucleotides matching TRBD2. Germline CDR1 and CDR2: GTSNPN and SVGIG (reference sequence). V lost 4 bases and J lost 0; bases outside the gene matches: 4. The CDR3 is 16 residues long. CDR3: CAWTSGGDSSYNEQFF. DNA of the CDR3: TGTGCCTGGACTAGCGGGGGGGACAGCTCCTACAATGAGCAGTTCTTC. Combining the CDR3 with reference TRBV30 and TRBJ2-1 gives the whole variable domain SQTIHQWPATLVQPVGSPLSLECTVEGTSNPNLYWYRQAAGRGLQLLFYSVGIGQISSEVPQNLSASRPQDRQFILSSKKLLLSDSGFYLCAWTSGGDSSYNEQFFGPGTRLTVL.

The chain employs TRBV30 and TRBJ1-3; D perhaps matches TRBD1 (5 bases). The CDR3 is made up of 13 amino acids. V was clipped by 3 bases and J by 11 bases, with 17 bases between them. Germline-derived CDR1 and CDR2 are GTSNPN and SVGIG (reference sequence). The CDR3 DNA is TGTGCCTGGAGGTGGGGGGAAAATGTCCCCATATATTTT. The encoded protein is CAWRWGENVPIYF.

The rearrangement links TRBV5-1 to TRBJ2-7, with 9 bases that match TRBD2. Germline loops: CDR1 SGHRS, CDR2 YFSETQ. V gave up 0 bases and J gave up 0 bases; unmatched junction bases: 4. The CDR3 is 16 amino acids. The CDR3 DNA follows: TGCGCCAGCAGCTTGGCCGCTAGCGGGGCCTCCTACGAGCAGTACTTC. It encodes CASSLAASGASYEQYF.

The chain is built from TRBV7-8 and TRBJ2-5, with 9 bases lining up with TRBD2. V trimming: 1 base; J trimming: 5 bases; junction bases outside the gene matches: 5. Germline values: CDR1 SGHVS, CDR2 FQNEAQ. The CDR3 runs 15 residues. DNA of the CDR3: TGTGCCAGCAGCTTAGAACCAGCGGGGGGCGAGACCCAGTACTTC. Amino acids: CASSLEPAGGETQYF.

The chain joins TRBV15 to TRBJ2-5; 7 nucleotides agree with TRBD1. This CDR3 region has 14 residues. Trimming at V came to 5 bases and at J to 5 bases, leaving 8 bases not matched to a gene. Per germline, CDR1 LNHNV and CDR2 YYDKDF (reference sequence). The CDR3 DNA reads as TGTGCCACCAGCTTGACAGGGAATGATGAGACCCAGTACTTC. It yields the protein CATSLTGNDETQYF.

The chain recombines TRBV9 with TRBJ1-6, with TRBD1 identical over 9 bases. The CDR3 is 16 residues long. CDR1 and CDR2 from the germline V gene are SGDLS and YYNGEE. With 3 bases clipped from V and 5 bases from J, the junction kept 6 bases outside the gene matches. The CDR3 bases are TGTGCCAGCAGCGCATTGGGACAGGGCCATAATTCACCCCTCCACTTT. It translates to CASSALGQGHNSPLHF.

The chain joins TRBV6-1 to TRBJ1-6; D is possibly TRBD1 (5 bases). Germline assignment: CDR1 MNHNS and CDR2 SASEGT. Trimming pared 3 bases from V and 4 bases from J, leaving 13 bases between. The CDR3 runs 16 residues. The CDR3 nucleotides are TGTGCCAGCAGTGACCTAGGACAAATTTATAATTCACCCCTCCACTTT. Translation: CASSDLGQIYNSPLHF.

CDR3 nucleotides: TGTGCCATCAGTGAGTCGACTGTGGCAGGGTCGTTCTTC. It codes for CAISESTVAGSFF. The V gene is TRBV10-3, the J gene TRBJ2-1; possibly TRBD1 for D (5 bases). CDR1 is ENHRY and CDR2 is SYGVKD in the germline V gene. The CDR3 length is 13 residues. V was shortened by 0 bases and J by 15 bases, with 15 bases between the two germline ends.

V is TRBV2 and J is TRBJ2-2, with 9 bases lining up with TRBD1. The CDR3 runs 16 residues. The trim removed 6 bases at V and 4 bases at J, leaving 9 bases unmatched. Germline CDR1 and CDR2: SNHLY and FYNNEI. The CDR3 DNA follows: TGTGCCAGCAGGGTCACAGGGGGCGAGATCACCGGGGAGCTGTTTTTT. As protein: CASRVTGGEITGELFF.

The chain links TRBV30 to TRBJ2-7; tentatively, D is TRBD2 (6 bases). The CDR3 has 15 residues. Germline V gene lookup returns CDR1 GTSNPN and CDR2 SVGIG (reference sequence). V was pared by 0 bases and J by 3 bases, with 15 bases between. The CDR3 DNA is TGTGCCTGGAGTGTCCGGACGGGACTTTTCTACGAGCAGTACTTC. Translating gives CAWSVRTGLFYEQYF. The full variable domain, completed using reference TRBV30 and TRBJ2-7, is SQTIHQWPATLVQPVGSPLSLECTVEGTSNPNLYWYRQAAGRGLQLLFYSVGIGQISSEVPQNLSASRPQDRQFILSSKKLLLSDSGFYLCAWSVRTGLFYEQYFGPGTRLTVT.

This clone appeared a few times. The chain links TRBV10-3 to TRBJ2-1; 8 bases fit TRBD1. The germline CDR1 and CDR2 sequences are ENHRY and SYGVKD. Germline trimming cut 0 bases from V and 7 bases from J; bases unmatched to any gene: 8. CDR3 length equals 16 residues. CDR3: CAISESGQVGSNEQFF. The DNA of the CDR3 is TGTGCCATCAGTGAGTCGGGACAGGTTGGTTCGAATGAGCAGTTCTTC.

This chain links TRBV6-6 with TRBJ2-5; tentative D call: TRBD1 (5 bases). Trimming cost V 5 bases and J 7 bases, with 20 bases left between them. The CDR3 covers 15 residues. CDR1 is MNHNY, CDR2 SVGAGI, per germline (reference sequence). The DNA for the CDR3 is TGTGCCAGCAGTGATCCCCATGGGGCCAAGTGGACCCAGTACTTC. Its translation is CASSDPHGAKWTQYF.

In this sample, this clone turned up once. V is TRBV13 and J is TRBJ1-4, with D maybe TRBD1 (5 bases). V lost 1 base and J lost 8, with 14 bases in between. CDR3 length equals 15 residues. Per germline, CDR1 PRHDT and CDR2 FYEKMQ (reference sequence). The DNA of the CDR3 is TGTGCCAGCAGCTTAGTTTCCCCGGACACCGAAAAACTGTTTTTT. Translated: CASSLVSPDTEKLFF.

The genes are TRBV14 and TRBJ1-6, with unresolved D. Germline V gene data show CDR1 as SGHDN and CDR2 as FVKESK. Trimming removed 1 base from V and 3 bases from J, with 13 bases in between. This CDR3 has 17 residues. CDR3 protein: CASSQGNSIIYNSPLHF. The CDR3 DNA reads as TGTGCCAGCAGCCAAGGAAACAGTATTATCTATAATTCACCCCTCCACTTT.

This clone was detected a few times. V and J are TRBV30 and TRBJ1-3; D ambiguous. The germline CDR1 and CDR2 sequences are GTSNPN and SVGIG (reference sequence). The CDR3 totals 13 residues. The V end was cut by 2 bases, the J end by 15 bases, with 20 bases between. The CDR3 DNA sequence: TGTGCCTGGAGTCCGCGAGGGCGGAGCCTCCGATATTTT. This sequence encodes CAWSPRGRSLRYF.

The V and J genes are TRBV5-6 and TRBJ2-7, with D possibly TRBD1 on 6 matching bases. The germline V and J ends were trimmed by 4 bases and 2 bases, with 10 bases remaining between them. The CDR3 runs 13 residues. In germline, CDR1 is SGHDT, CDR2 YYEEEE. The CDR3 spells CASSIQGPYEQYF. The CDR3 DNA reads TGTGCCAGCAGCATACAGGGCCCCTACGAGCAGTACTTC. Full variable domain (outside the CDR3, taken from reference TRBV5-6 and TRBJ2-7): DAGVTQSPTHLIKTRGQQVTLRCSPKSGHDTVSWYQQALGQGPQFIFQYYEEEERQRGNFPDRFSGHQFPNYSSELNVNALLLGDSALYLCASSIQGPYEQYFGPGTRLTVT.

The J gene is TRBJ2-5, the V gene TRBV5-6; 7 bases are shared with TRBD1. The CDR3 is 15 residues long. Germline loops: CDR1 SGHDT, CDR2 YYEEEE. V was pared by 3 bases and J by 1 base, with 6 bases of the junction left unmatched. The CDR3 DNA reads as TGTGCCAGCAGCTCGGGGACAGACCCCCAAGAGACCCAGTACTTC. Translation gives CASSSGTDPQETQYF.

This sequence joins TRBV6-5 and TRBJ2-7, with 8 bases aligning to TRBD1. This CDR3 is 16 amino acids long. The germline V gene has CDR1 MNHEY and CDR2 SVGAGI. V was pared by 3 bases and J by 3 bases, with 10 bases of the junction left unmatched. The CDR3: CASSYGQGTGGYEQYF. The CDR3 coding sequence is TGTGCCAGCAGTTATGGACAGGGAACGGGTGGCTACGAGCAGTACTTC.

V is TRBV7-5 and J is TRBJ1-6; TRBD1, as called in the table, went unchecked against the DNA. TRBV7-5 is a recognized pseudogene. The length of the CDR3 is 15 residues. CDR3 protein: CARSPRDSEDSPLHF. In DNA, the CDR3 is TGTGCCAGAAGCCCGCGGGACAGTGAGGATTCACCCCTCCACTTT.

The chain has TRBV3-1 (or the pseudogene TRBV3-2) and TRBJ1-3; D may be TRBD1 (5 bases). This CDR3 is 15 amino acids long. Trimming took off 2 bases at V and 0 bases at J, with 8 bases between the two ends. Germline values: CDR1 LGHDT, CDR2 YNNKEL (reference sequence). CDR3 region: CASSQRQFSGNTIYF. DNA for the CDR3: TGTGCCAGCAGCCAAAGACAGTTCTCTGGAAACACCATATATTTT.

V usage is TRBV19 and J usage is TRBJ2-5; 12 bases match TRBD2. The CDR3 spans 15 residues. The germline gives CDR1 LNHDA, CDR2 SQIVND (reference sequence). With 10 bases clipped from V and 5 bases from J, the junction kept 11 bases outside the gene matches. The chain's CDR3 is CATAILAGGHETQYF. Written as DNA, the CDR3 is TGTGCCACCGCAATCCTAGCGGGGGGGCATGAGACCCAGTACTTC.

The V call is TRBV3-1 (or the pseudogene TRBV3-2), the J call TRBJ2-7; unclear D gene. The CDR3 consists of 13 residues. Trimming removed 1 base at V and 6 bases at J, with 10 bases between. The germline V gene encodes CDR1 LGHDT and CDR2 YNNKEL (reference sequence). CDR3 sequence: CASSQARSSEQYF. CDR3 bases: TGTGCCAGCAGCCAAGCTCGGTCGAGCGAGCAGTACTTC.

V gene TRBV19 combines with J gene TRBJ1-5; 7 nucleotides agree with TRBD1. Germline V CDR1 and CDR2: LNHDA, SQIVND (reference sequence). V gave up 7 bases and J gave up 0 bases; unmatched junction bases: 12. The CDR3 has 17 residues. The CDR3: CASTLGDRRYSNQPQHF. The CDR3 DNA is TGTGCCAGTACCCTCGGGGACAGAAGGTATAGCAATCAGCCCCAGCATTTT.